The T cell receptor beta chain described here comes from a study of T cells in Graves' hyperthyroidism and ophthalmopathy. Amplification of TCR beta CDR3 regions used RNA as the template. First-round RT-PCR of the TCR CDR3 relied on the HTBI primer set. TCRdb itself ran the multiplex PCR reads through MiXCR, one entry per CDR3 protein. The table lists 800,000 or so distinct CDR3 sequences, over 35% of them singletons. This clonotype was counted at least ten times. Patients aged 18 to 65 had newly diagnosed hyperthyroidism that had lasted under 2 months. This CDR3 contains 14 residues. V lost 1 base, J lost 6 bases, and 7 bases lay in between. Germline V CDR1 and CDR2: SGHAT, FQNNGV.

The sample consisted of blood. This clonotype originated in a man aged 18-30 years with Graves' hyperthyroidism. The rearrangement links TRBV11-2 to TRBJ1-6; D gene ambiguous. The DNA for the CDR3 is TGTGCCAGCAGCTTAGCCCAACCTAATTCACCCCTCCACTTT. Protein product: CASSLAQPNSPLHF.